The next 14 T cell receptor beta chains were all read from a single sample in a study of a mutant IDH1 vaccine in newly diagnosed glioma. This table comes from immunoSEQ multiplex PCR, and its TCRdb copy is limited to in-frame clones, with some not included. The sample lists some 20,000 clones, almost 85% occurring once. The sample's time point: week 23, last vaccination. Topical imiquimod accompanied each vaccine dose, which consisted of 300 ug of mutant IDH1 20-mer peptide. Their antigen targets remain unknown. The sample consisted of PBMCs, taken from a glioma patient whose treatment included an IDH1 peptide vaccine. The receptors shown here come from a man younger than 40 with glioma.

V gene TRBV6-5 combines with J gene TRBJ2-7; 15 bases align to TRBD2. V dropped 4 bases and J dropped 6; count of bases not matched to a gene: 4. The CDR3 has 15 amino acids. Germline V gene sequence: CDR1 MNHEY, CDR2 SVGAGI. CDR3 bases: TGTGCCAGCAGTTTCGGGACTAGCGGGAGGCGCGAGCAGTACTTC. Translation: CASSFGTSGRREQYF.

J is TRBJ2-3 and V is TRBV6-1; D is perhaps TRBD1 (5 bases). Germline CDR1 MNHNS, CDR2 SASEGT. The CDR3 has 15 residues. V was cut by 0 bases and J by 9 bases, with 16 bases left in between. CDR3 DNA sequence: TGTGCCAGCAGTGAAGCCTTACACAGGTTCGGGACGCAGTATTTT. Translation: CASSEALHRFGTQYF.

The rearrangement links TRBV18 to TRBJ1-1; 8 bases agree with TRBD1. CDR3 length: 16 residues. V shed 4 bases and J 1 base; nucleotides not matched to a gene: 8. The germline gives CDR1 KGHSH, CDR2 LQKENI. CDR3: CASSQGQGGANTEAFF. In DNA form, the CDR3 reads TGTGCCAGCTCACAAGGACAGGGAGGGGCGAACACTGAAGCTTTCTTT.

The rearrangement links TRBV7-9 to TRBJ2-1; possibly TRBD2 for D (6 bases). V shed 5 bases and J shed 3 bases, with 11 bases lying between them. This CDR3 has 14 residues. The germline gives CDR1 SEHNR, CDR2 FQNEAQ (reference sequence). The DNA for the CDR3 is TGTGCCAGCAGCCCCTGGCGGGACTACAATGAGCAGTTCTTC. Its translation: CASSPWRDYNEQFF.

The table lists this clone with a count of one. The V call is TRBV2, the J call TRBJ1-4; D is unresolved. The V end lost 7 bases, the J end lost 2 bases, and 8 bases lay between the germline ends. Germline V lookup: CDR1 SNHLY, CDR2 FYNNEI. This CDR3 is built from 13 residues. CDR3 coding DNA: TGTGCCAGCAAGAGGGCTACTAATGAAAAACTGTTTTTT. Encoded protein: CASKRATNEKLFF. The variable domain in full, with the rest retrieved from reference TRBV2 and TRBJ1-4, is EPEVTQTPSHQVTQMGQEVILRCVPISNHLYFYWYRQILGQKVEFLVSFYNNEISEKSEIFDDQFSVERPDGSNFTLKIRSTKLEDSAMYFCASKRATNEKLFFGSGTQLSVL.

The V and J genes are TRBV7-9 and TRBJ2-1; D is ambiguous. Trimming took off 5 bases at V and 2 bases at J, with 10 bases between the two ends. Germline CDR1 reads SEHNR; CDR2 reads FQNEAQ (reference sequence). The length of the CDR3 is 14 residues. The CDR3, as DNA: TGTGCCAGCAGCATTGGGGAAGCCTACAATGAGCAGTTCTTC. This encodes CASSIGEAYNEQFF.

This clone was seen only a few times. The junction differs from germline at one of its ends, possibly a read error. The J gene is TRBJ1-2, the V gene TRBV5-1; D ambiguous. CDR3 size: 15 residues. The germline CDR1 and CDR2 sequences are SGHRS and YFSETQ. The DNA of the CDR3 is TGCGCCAGCGGCTTAAGCCGAGAAGCTAACTATGGCTACACCTTC. The encoded protein is CASGLSREANYGYTF.

This chain joins TRBV5-1 and TRBJ1-1, with D perhaps TRBD1 (5 bases). Germline CDR1 and CDR2: SGHRS and YFSETQ. V lost 2 bases, J lost 6 bases, and 14 bases lay in between. This CDR3 is built from 14 residues. DNA for the CDR3: TGCGCCAGCAGCTTTGGGGCAGGGAAGCCTGAAGCTTTCTTT. Its translation is CASSFGAGKPEAFF.

The gene calls are TRBV7-2 and TRBJ1-1; D ambiguous. Germline CDR1 reads SGHTA; CDR2 reads FQGNSA. The CDR3 is 13 amino acids. The V gene lost 5 bases and the J gene lost 1 base, with 8 bases spanning the gap. CDR3 DNA: TGTGCCAGCAGCGCACAAGAGAACACTGAAGCTTTCTTT. It encodes CASSAQENTEAFF.

This clone appeared once. The rearrangement uses TRBV5-6 and TRBJ2-7; possible D gene TRBD1, 5 bases. Trimming cost V 4 bases and J 3 bases, with 17 bases left between them. The germline CDR1 and CDR2 sequences are SGHDT and YYEEEE. The CDR3 length is 15 residues. The CDR3 DNA reads TGTGCCAGCAGCGATGGACATTATTTAGGCTACGAGCAGTACTTC. Translation: CASSDGHYLGYEQYF.

V and J are TRBV4-2 and TRBJ1-1; 9 nucleotides align to TRBD1. V shed 9 bases and J 0 bases; nucleotides not matched to a gene: 14. The CDR3 has 17 amino acids. Germline loops: CDR1 LGHNA, CDR2 YNFKEQ. CDR3 sequence (DNA): TGTGCCAGTGCTACCGGGACAGGGATGGGCATGAACACTGAAGCTTTCTTT. Amino acid sequence: CASATGTGMGMNTEAFF.

The chain is built from TRBV7-2 and TRBJ2-7; D gene unclear. With 0 bases removed from V and 2 bases from J, the gap between germline ends came to 2 bases. From germline, CDR1 is SGHTA and CDR2 FQGNSA. CDR3 length: 12 residues. The chain's CDR3 is CASSLATYEQYF. The CDR3 nucleotides are TGTGCCAGCAGCTTAGCTACCTACGAGCAGTACTTC.

The CDR3 region has the DNA TGTGCCAGCAGCCCCGGGCCCGACCCCGGCAATGAGCAGTTCTTC. This codes for CASSPGPDPGNEQFF. This chain links TRBV11-3 with TRBJ2-1; D not resolved. V lost 5 bases, J lost 6 bases, and 17 bases lay in between. This CDR3 has 15 residues. Germline values: CDR1 SGHNT, CDR2 YENEEA.

This chain uses TRBV10-3 with TRBJ2-3, with 10 nucleotides matching TRBD2. The CDR3 is 14 residues long. Germline V gene data show CDR1 as ENHRY and CDR2 as SYGVKD. With 10 bases clipped from V and 0 bases from J, the junction kept 4 bases outside the gene matches. CDR3 residues: CATRAGGSTDTQYF. CDR3 DNA: TGTGCCACTCGAGCGGGAGGGAGCACAGATACGCAGTATTTT.